The clone carrying this TCR beta chain was seen more than once but under ten times. Its antigen is as yet unknown. Germline lookup yields CDR1 SGDLS and CDR2 YYNGEE. The CDR3 is made up of 14 amino acids. Trimming removed 0 bases at V and 5 bases at J, with 8 bases between. This specimen comes from a study of response to subunit inactivated influenza vaccine. Study results and limitations: Authors suggested each seasonal influenza vaccination recruits few new T cells.

MiXCR, run by TCRdb on the RT-PCR reads, gives a single entry per CDR3 protein. The data hold under 950,000 distinct CDR3 sequences, with 21% observed a single time. The sequence was obtained from a man aged 50 to 59 who received an inactivated influenza vaccine. V and J are TRBV9 and TRBJ2-2; D gene ambiguous. Material: PBMCs from blood, obtained around 5 days after vaccination. CDR3 DNA: TGTGCCAGCAGCGTAGGTGGTTCAACCGGGGAGCTGTTTTTT. It yields the protein CASSVGGSTGELFF. Variable domain in full (rest from reference TRBV9 and TRBJ2-2): DSGVTQTPKHLITATGQRVTLRCSPRSGDLSVYWYQQSLDQGLQFLIQYYNGEERAKGNILERFSAQQFPDLHSELNLSSLELGDSALYFCASSVGGSTGELFFGEGSRLTVL.